This T cell receptor (beta chain) came from a study of radiation and T cells in renal cell carcinoma. Treatment specified: treatment-naive control, cytoreductive nephrectomy. Controls included a few female and about a dozen male donors, resected 2011 to 2014. Notes on the study in general: In nephrectomy-only tumors, top 100 clonotypes averaged approximately 40%, versus 54% irradiated. Compared with controls, irradiated tumors had more, larger dominant CDR3 motifs.

There are 15 residues in the CDR3. The germline V gene encodes CDR1 SGHNT and CDR2 YYREEE (reference sequence). With 1 base removed from V and 5 bases from J, the gap between germline ends came to 15 bases. Using immunoSEQ multiplex PCR, the repertoire was profiled, and TCRdb retains in-frame clones only, with some absent. The repertoire holds fewer than 10,000 clones, over 55% seen once, with approximately 15% in the top ten. To note about this clone: Its antigen is unidentified.

This sample comprised tumor tissue, obtained from a patient whose treatment was nephrectomy without radiotherapy. The rearrangement links TRBV5-4 to TRBJ2-5; tentatively, D is TRBD2 (6 bases). This clonotype originated in a man between 60 and 75 years old with renal cell carcinoma. The CDR3 protein is CASSLPLATGETQYF. DNA for the CDR3: TGTGCCAGCAGCTTGCCCCTAGCGACGGGGGAGACCCAGTACTTC. Looking up the rest from reference TRBV5-4 and TRBJ2-5 gives the full variable domain: ETGVTQSPTHLIKTRGQQVTLRCSSQSGHNTVSWYQQALGQGPQFIFQYYREEENGRGNFPPRFSGLQFPNYSSELNVNALELDDSALYLCASSLPLATGETQYFGPGTRLLVL.